The sample holds a few counts of the clone carrying this TCR beta chain. What it recognizes is unknown. The record originates from a study of CD8+ T cells in alopecia areata. Study-wide results and limits: Clarity of TCR sharing across patients fell short of that in mice, possibly HLA-related. Normal skin's resident alphabeta T cells are sequenced alongside lesional scalp T cells.

Germline values: CDR1 SQVTM, CDR2 ANQGSEA. The CDR3 consists of 14 residues. V lost 0 bases and J lost 6; bases outside the gene matches: 5. RNA was isolated and reverse transcribed to cDNA, the sequencing template. Assay: immunoSEQ multiplex PCR; the TCRdb copy retains only in-frame clones and omits some. The sample has around 80,000 clones, roughly 50% seen once. Lesional scalp punch biopsies and peripheral blood were collected from alopecia areata patients. The sequence came from a human donor with alopecia areata. The sequencing input was NKG2D-high CD8+ T cells sorted from blood. The genes are TRBV29-1 and TRBJ2-1; TRBD1 aligns across 7 bases. The CDR3 sequence is CSVEEGAGGNEQFF. The CDR3 DNA reads TGCAGCGTTGAAGAGGGCGCAGGGGGCAATGAGCAGTTCTTC.